The T cell receptor beta chain described here comes from a study of blood T cell repertoires in COVID-19. Original methodology: Amplification from reference gene primers served as the basis for estimated nucleated cell counts. Assay used: immunoSEQ multiplex PCR; TCRdb lists only in-frame clones, some missing. Clone size and V and J calls were adopted from that table, with D and trimming inferred from the DNA. This table holds 25,000 to 35,000 clones, under 90% found once. Germline V gives CDR1 MNHEY, CDR2 SVGAGI. CDR3 length: 16 residues. With 2 bases removed from V and 3 bases from J, the gap between germline ends came to 14 bases.

This clonotype was obtained from a man between 65 and 80 years old with active COVID-19. The rearrangement links TRBV6-5 to TRBJ1-3, with a tentative D call TRBD1 (6 bases). The sample consisted of peripheral blood. The CDR3 reads CASSYRGGRLGNTIYF. CDR3 coding DNA: TGTGCCAGCAGTTACAGGGGGGGGCGGCTTGGAAACACCATATATTTT.